A single sample gave rise to the 3 T cell receptor beta chains below, sequenced in a study of T cell responses to AZD1222 COVID-19 vaccine. Libraries were prepared by immunoSEQ multiplex PCR; TCRdb keeps only in-frame clonotypes and omits some of them. Of 150,000 to 200,000 clones listed, around 90% are singletons. The material was peripheral blood, obtained 28 days after the second AZD1222 dose. Receptor source: an adult who received the AZD1222 COVID-19 vaccine.

The V and J genes are TRBV21-1 and TRBJ2-5; no DNA check was done on the table's D call, TRBD1. TRBV21-1 is recorded as a pseudogene. The CDR3 is made up of 19 amino acids. CDR3 residues: CASSKRKPNPGQGNGTQYF. Written as DNA, the CDR3 is TGTGCCAGCAGCAAACGAAAACCTAATCCGGGACAGGGGAATGGGACCCAGTACTTC.

The chain recombines TRBV10-3 with TRBJ2-3; D unresolved. This CDR3 is 13 amino acids long. The germline V gene encodes CDR1 ENHRY and CDR2 SYGVKD. Trimming shortened V by 7 bases and J by 4 bases, and 12 bases separated the two germline ends. CDR3 protein: CAIIGETPDTQYF. CDR3 nucleotides: TGTGCCATCATTGGGGAAACCCCAGATACGCAGTATTTT.

The V gene is TRBV7-8, the J gene TRBJ1-4; 9 positions match TRBD1. After removal of 3 bases from V and 4 bases from J, the junction contained 12 bases not matched to a gene. Per the germline V gene, CDR1 is SGHVS and CDR2 is FQNEAQ. The CDR3 is made up of 18 amino acids. CDR3 amino acids: CASSLPGRDRVLNEKLFF. The CDR3 bases are TGTGCCAGCAGCTTGCCAGGCCGGGACAGGGTTCTTAATGAAAAACTGTTTTTT.